These 29 T cell receptor beta chains were all obtained from the same sample, sequenced in a study of T cells in Graves' hyperthyroidism and ophthalmopathy. Amplification of TCR beta CDR3 regions used RNA as the template. An initial round of RT-PCR targeting the TCR CDR3 relied on the HTBI primer set. In TCRdb, the multiplex PCR reads were re-called with MiXCR into one record per CDR3 protein. In the table there are some 460,000 distinct CDR3 sequences, roughly 14% of which are singletons. Sequenced sample: blood. These receptor sequences come from a woman between 18 and 30 years old with Graves' hyperthyroidism.

This clonotype was seen ten or more times. This chain uses TRBV7-9 with TRBJ2-4; no clear D. The V and J ends lost 7 bases and 0 bases respectively, with 7 bases between them. Germline CDR1 reads SEHNR; CDR2 reads FQNEAQ (reference sequence). CDR3 length: 13 amino acids. The CDR3 spells CASMGLAKNIQYF. The CDR3 coding sequence is TGTGCCAGCATGGGATTAGCCAAAAACATTCAGTACTTC. The whole variable domain, filled in from reference TRBV7-9 and TRBJ2-4, reads DTGVSQNPRHKITKRGQNVTFRCDPISEHNRLYWYRQTLGQGPEFLTYFQNEAQLEKSRLLSDRFSAERPKGSFSTLEIQRTEQGDSAMYLCASMGLAKNIQYFGAGTRLSVL.

This clonotype was seen ten or more times. In DNA, the CDR3 is TGCAGTGCTAGGGTAGCGGGGGGCTACCCCTACGAGCAGTACTTC. This translates into CSARVAGGYPYEQYF. The J gene is TRBJ2-7, the V gene TRBV20-1; 10 positions agree with TRBD2. After removal of 3 bases from V and 2 bases from J, the junction contained 7 bases not matched to a gene. Germline values: CDR1 DFQATT, CDR2 SNEGSKA (reference sequence). This CDR3 is 15 amino acids long.

This clonotype was found many times. The V call is TRBV2, the J call TRBJ2-1; 8 bases agree with TRBD2. The CDR3 contains 12 residues. CDR1 and CDR2 from the germline V gene are SNHLY and FYNNEI. V trimming: 11 bases; J trimming: 6 bases; junction bases outside the gene matches: 6. In nucleotides, the CDR3 is TGTGCCGACGGAGGGACTAGCAATGAGCAGTTCTTC. Protein sequence: CADGGTSNEQFF. The full variable domain, rest sourced from reference TRBV2 and TRBJ2-1, is EPEVTQTPSHQVTQMGQEVILRCVPISNHLYFYWYRQILGQKVEFLVSFYNNEISEKSEIFDDQFSVERPDGSNFTLKIRSTKLEDSAMYFCADGGTSNEQFFGPGTRLTVL.

The table lists this clonotype with many counts. The V gene is TRBV5-8, the J gene TRBJ1-2; 7 nucleotides agree with TRBD1. The CDR3 length is 15 residues. Germline values: CDR1 SGHTS, CDR2 YDEGEE. Trimming at V came to 4 bases and at J to 7 bases, leaving 13 bases not matched to a gene. As DNA, the CDR3 is TGTGCCAGCAGCCCCTTGACAGGGAGGACGGGTGGCTACACCTTC. Amino acids: CASSPLTGRTGGYTF. Together with reference TRBV5-8 and TRBJ1-2, the CDR3 gives the full variable domain: EAGVTQSPTHLIKTRGQQATLRCSPISGHTSVYWYQQALGLGLQFLLWYDEGEERNRGNFPPRFSGRQFPNYSSELNVNALELEDSALYLCASSPLTGRTGGYTFGSGTRLTVV.

This clonotype has at least ten counts. The chain employs TRBV6-1 and TRBJ2-5, with D tentatively TRBD1 (6 bases). Germline CDR1 reads MNHNS; CDR2 reads SASEGT. V lost 5 bases and J lost 2, with 24 bases in between. The CDR3 runs 18 residues. The CDR3 bases are TGTGCCAGCAGTTGGGGCGGACAGTCTCAAGGGTCTCAAGAGACCCAGTACTTC. Translated, it gives CASSWGGQSQGSQETQYF.

This clonotype was recorded at least ten times. The chain joins TRBV2 to TRBJ2-2; 9 bases align to TRBD2. Trimming removed 7 bases from V and 3 bases from J; junction bases left unmatched: 6. This CDR3 spans 15 amino acids. Germline CDR1 SNHLY, CDR2 FYNNEI. In nucleotides, the CDR3 is TGTGCCAGCAAGTGGGGCGGGGGGGACACCGGGGAGCTGTTTTTT. This codes for CASKWGGGDTGELFF.

CDR3 nucleotides: TGTGCCAGCGGGAGGGACTACTCTAGCACAGATACGCAGTATTTT. As protein: CASGRDYSSTDTQYF. This rearrangement joins TRBV2 to TRBJ2-3; 7 nucleotides agree with TRBD2. The CDR3 sequence is 15 residues long. V gave up 8 bases and J gave up 0 bases; unmatched junction bases: 8. Germline assignment: CDR1 SNHLY and CDR2 FYNNEI.

This clonotype was observed at least ten times. This sequence joins TRBV28 and TRBJ2-3, with 12 bases aligning to TRBD2. The CDR3 loop spans 16 amino acids. The germline CDR1 and CDR2 sequences are MDHEN and SYDVKM. With V trimmed by 9 bases and J by 2 bases, 9 bases remained unmatched. The CDR3 region is CASPTRLAGVTDTQYF. The CDR3 DNA is TGTGCCAGTCCAACACGACTAGCGGGGGTCACAGATACGCAGTATTTT.

Of note for this clonotype: Just one base apart from a much larger clone, this may be a read error. This rearrangement joins TRBV6-2 or TRBV6-3 to TRBJ2-5; D perhaps matches TRBD1 (5 bases). This CDR3 comprises 14 residues. Germline assignment: CDR1 MNHEY and CDR2 SVGEGT. CDR3 region: CVSSYQGNGETQYF. The CDR3 DNA reads TGTGTCAGCAGTTACCAGGGCAATGGGGAGACCCAGTACTTC.

V usage is TRBV6-9 and J usage is TRBJ2-2, with 9 bases that match TRBD2. Looked up from germline, CDR1 is MNHGY and CDR2 is SVAAGI. The CDR3 has 16 residues. The trim removed 4 bases at V and 3 bases at J, leaving 6 bases unmatched. CDR3 sequence (DNA): TGTGCCAGCAGTTTTGCGGGGGGGCCCGACACCGGGGAGCTGTTTTTT. Translating gives CASSFAGGPDTGELFF.

This clonotype was counted only a few times. This chain connects TRBV7-8 to TRBJ2-1, with TRBD2 matching 9 bases. CDR1 SGHVS and CDR2 FQNEAQ come from the germline V gene. V lost 3 bases to trimming and J lost 8 bases; unmatched junction nucleotides: 8. The CDR3 is 15 residues long. Here the CDR3 reads CASSFKRTSAHEQFF. In DNA form, the CDR3 reads TGTGCCAGCAGCTTCAAGCGGACTAGCGCCCATGAGCAGTTCTTC.

Ten or more counts support this clonotype. J is TRBJ2-5 and V is TRBV18; the D gene is possibly TRBD2 (6 bases). Germline values: CDR1 KGHSH, CDR2 LQKENI. V lost 3 bases, J lost 7 bases, and 18 bases lay in between. This CDR3 spans 15 amino acids. CDR3 residues: CASSPPLGEAGTQYF. DNA of the CDR3: TGTGCCAGCTCACCTCCCCTAGGGGAAGCGGGGACCCAGTACTTC. Filled out from reference TRBV18 and TRBJ2-5, the complete variable domain reads NAGVMQNPRHLVRRRGQEARLRCSPMKGHSHVYWYRQLPEEGLKFMVYLQKENIIDESGMPKERFSAEFPKEGPSILRIQQVVRGDSAAYFCASSPPLGEAGTQYFGPGTRLLVL.

Many counts were recorded for this clonotype. The chain carries TRBV7-2 and TRBJ2-1; 7 positions match TRBD2. The germline V gene has CDR1 SGHTA and CDR2 FQGNSA. Trimming cost V 1 base and J 0 bases; bases outside gene matches: 9. The CDR3 extends over 18 amino acids. In DNA, the CDR3 is TGTGCCAGCAGCTTAGGGGCTAGCGGTCTTACCTCCTACAATGAGCAGTTCTTC. This translates into CASSLGASGLTSYNEQFF. The whole variable domain, filled in from reference TRBV7-2 and TRBJ2-1, reads GAGVSQSPSNKVTEKGKDVELRCDPISGHTALYWYRQSLGQGLEFLIYFQGNSAPDKSGLPSDRFSAERTGGSVSTLTIQRTQQEDSAVYLCASSLGASGLTSYNEQFFGPGTRLTVL.

Many counts were recorded for this clonotype. The chain uses TRBV19 and TRBJ1-5; possibly TRBD1 for D (6 bases). Germline CDR1 is LNHDA and CDR2 is SQIVND (reference sequence). The CDR3 has 19 residues. V was cut by 5 bases and J by 4 bases, with 27 bases left in between. Here the CDR3 reads CASSAPITGKGSWNQPQHF. The DNA for the CDR3 is TGTGCCAGTAGTGCGCCCATTACAGGGAAGGGTTCTTGGAATCAGCCCCAGCATTTT.

This clonotype has a count of ten or more. The chain couples TRBV12-3 or TRBV12-4 to TRBJ1-2, with no clear D. The CDR3 extends over 14 amino acids. Trimming removed 7 bases from V and 3 bases from J, with 15 bases in between. CDR3 region: CASTQRGMDYGYTF. In DNA, the CDR3 is TGTGCCAGCACCCAACGGGGTATGGACTATGGCTACACCTTC.

This clonotype came up many times. The chain is built from TRBV6-1 and TRBJ1-5; perhaps TRBD1 as D (6 bases). The germline V gene encodes CDR1 MNHNS and CDR2 SASEGT. CDR3 length: 13 residues. V lost 7 bases and J lost 4, with 11 bases in between. The CDR3 loop reads CASTGDWNQPQHF. In DNA form, the CDR3 reads TGTGCCAGCACAGGGGATTGGAATCAGCCCCAGCATTTT.

This clonotype was found many times. The DNA of the CDR3 is TGTGCCAGCAGCTTAGCGGGGGAGAGCACAGATACGCAGTATTTT. Amino acid sequence: CASSLAGESTDTQYF. The V and J genes are TRBV11-3 and TRBJ2-3; TRBD2 is a possible D gene (6 bases). From germline, CDR1 is SGHNT and CDR2 YENEEA. The CDR3 contains 15 residues. V was trimmed by 1 base and J by 0 bases, leaving 8 bases between them. The full variable domain, completed using reference TRBV11-3 and TRBJ2-3, is EAGVVQSPRYKIIEKKQPVAFWCNPISGHNTLYWYLQNLGQGPELLIRYENEEAVDDSQLPKDRFSAERLKGVDSTLKIQPAELGDSAVYLCASSLAGESTDTQYFGPGTRLTVL.

V gene TRBV5-6 combines with J gene TRBJ2-5; D not resolved. CDR3 length equals 11 residues. Germline V CDR1 and CDR2: SGHDT, YYEEEE. V was cut by 0 bases and J by 14 bases, with 11 bases left in between. CDR3 DNA: TGTGCCAGCAGCTTGGAGTCCTCACTATACTTC. Translation gives CASSLESSLYF.

This clonotype was picked up many times. The chain employs TRBV12-3 or TRBV12-4 and TRBJ2-6; the D is unclear. The CDR3 is made up of 17 amino acids. Deletions cut 2 bases from V and 2 bases from J, with 13 bases between. CDR3 in amino acids: CASSLRAAWPGANVLTF. CDR3 nucleotide sequence: TGTGCCAGCAGTTTACGGGCGGCATGGCCTGGGGCCAACGTCCTGACTTTC.

The sample holds many counts of this clonotype. This chain uses TRBV10-3 with TRBJ1-2, with TRBD1 matching over 7 bases. V lost 0 bases to trimming and J lost 4 bases; unmatched junction nucleotides: 8. This CDR3 spans 16 amino acids. Germline V lookup: CDR1 ENHRY, CDR2 SYGVKD. DNA of the CDR3: TGTGCCATCAGTGAGTCGACGAAGGGGGCGGGCTATGGCTACACCTTC. This translates into CAISESTKGAGYGYTF.

This clonotype was found a few times. The chain employs TRBV24-1 and TRBJ1-2; D gene unclear. The CDR3 consists of 14 residues. Per the germline V gene, CDR1 is KGHDR and CDR2 is SFDVKD. Trimming pared 4 bases from V and 5 bases from J, leaving 13 bases between. This CDR3 is CATSDAGLSYGYTF. CDR3 in DNA: TGTGCCACCAGTGACGCAGGCCTCTCATATGGCTACACCTTC.

The chain joins TRBV19 to TRBJ2-3, with 9 bases that match TRBD1. Germline trimming cut 5 bases from V and 1 base from J; bases unmatched to any gene: 4. CDR1 is LNHDA, CDR2 SQIVND, per germline (reference sequence). The CDR3 length is 15 residues. The CDR3 DNA reads TGTGCCAGTAGTGACAGGGGGTTCCGCACAGATACGCAGTATTTT. It encodes CASSDRGFRTDTQYF.

To note about this clonotype: A much larger clone is a single base away; this may be a read error. A read error is likely, as this CDR3 ends without the conserved phenylalanine or tryptophan. The chain has TRBV30 and TRBJ2-7, with 9 bases identical to TRBD2. V was pared by 3 bases and J by 6 bases, with 15 bases of the junction left unmatched. Germline CDR1 reads GTSNPN; CDR2 reads SVGIG (reference sequence). The CDR3 contains 16 residues. In DNA form, the CDR3 reads TGTGCCTGGAGGCCCGGGACTAGCTCCCCTCGCGGCGAGCAGTACTCC. It is translated as CAWRPGTSSPRGEQYS.

In its sample, this clonotype was seen a few times. This may arise from a read error, as a much more abundant clone is one base away. This sequence joins TRBV12-3 or TRBV12-4 and TRBJ1-5; 8 nucleotides align to TRBD1. The CDR3 is 15 residues long. CDR3 nucleotides: TGTGCCAGCAGTGGGGGACAGGCGGCGAATCAGCTCCAGCATTTT. Translating it yields CASSGGQAANQLQHF.

The DNA of the CDR3 is TGTGCCTGGGGACAGGGGGCGGGCTACACCTTC. Translation gives CAWGQGAGYTF. The chain uses TRBV30 and TRBJ1-2; TRBD1 matches at 11 bases. The CDR3 is 11 residues long. Germline V gives CDR1 GTSNPN, CDR2 SVGIG (reference sequence). With V trimmed by 5 bases and J by 8 bases, 1 base remained unmatched.

This clonotype was counted at least ten times. This chain joins TRBV27 and TRBJ2-5; D might be TRBD1 (8 bases). The germline V gene has CDR1 MNHEY and CDR2 SMNVEV (reference sequence). The CDR3 spans 16 residues. Trimming removed 0 bases from V and 9 bases from J, with 20 bases in between. In DNA form, the CDR3 reads TGTGCCAGCAGTTTATCCCCTAGGACAGGGAGGGGGGCCCAGTACTTC. Amino acid sequence: CASSLSPRTGRGAQYF.

Many counts were recorded for this clonotype. The rearrangement uses TRBV11-2 and TRBJ1-6; no reliable D call. Germline V CDR1 and CDR2: SGHAT, FQNNGV. V was trimmed by 5 bases and J by 8 bases, leaving 16 bases between them. The CDR3 extends over 15 amino acids. In DNA, the CDR3 is TGTGCCAGCAGCCCCCAACCCGGTAGAGATTCACCCCTCCACTTT. Translation: CASSPQPGRDSPLHF.

This clonotype was seen a handful of times. With a much larger clone just one base away, this may be a read error. V and J are TRBV6-5 and TRBJ1-2; 7 nucleotides line up with TRBD1. Germline CDR1 and CDR2: MNHEY and SVGAGI. V lost 4 bases, J lost 4 bases, and 9 bases stayed unmatched. The length of the CDR3 is 15 residues. As DNA, the CDR3 is TGTGCCAGCAGTTGGAGGGGGCGGGGAGGCTATGGCTACACCTTC. Translation gives CASSWRGRGGYGYTF.

The rearrangement uses TRBV6-9 and TRBJ2-7, with 13 bases that match TRBD2. CDR3 length equals 18 residues. Trimming cost V 3 bases and J 0 bases; bases outside gene matches: 8. The germline gives CDR1 MNHGY, CDR2 SVAAGI. The CDR3: CASSYTGTSGVFSYEQYF. Written as DNA, the CDR3 is TGTGCCAGCAGTTACACCGGGACTAGCGGGGTATTCTCCTACGAGCAGTACTTC.